What follows are 25 T cell receptor beta chains derived from one specimen sequenced in a study of radiation and T cells in renal cell carcinoma. Time point reported: blood 2 weeks post-SBRT. Regarding treatment: 15 Gy SBRT to primary tumor, nephrectomy 4 weeks later. Assay used: immunoSEQ multiplex PCR; TCRdb lists only in-frame clones, some missing. Found here are around 130,000 clones, over 75% of them singletons; the top ten hold around 2%. The sample was blood, taken from a patient whose treatment included radiotherapy and nephrectomy. These receptors were obtained from a woman in her sixties with renal cell carcinoma.

The V gene is TRBV29-1, the J gene TRBJ2-7; D possibly corresponds to TRBD2 (7 bases). The germline CDR1 and CDR2 sequences are SQVTM and ANQGSEA. V dropped 4 bases and J dropped 5 bases, with 15 bases sitting between them. This CDR3 spans 13 amino acids. The CDR3 DNA is TGCAGCGTTGTAGGTCGGGGGGCGAACGAGCAGTACTTC. This translates into CSVVGRGANEQYF.

V and J are TRBV7-9 and TRBJ1-5; 7 nucleotides match TRBD1. The germline gives CDR1 SEHNR, CDR2 FQNEAQ (reference sequence). The CDR3 covers 15 residues. Germline trimming cut 7 bases from V and 4 bases from J; bases unmatched to any gene: 10. CDR3 region: CASKDGQARNQPQHF. DNA of the CDR3: TGTGCCAGCAAAGATGGACAGGCTAGGAATCAGCCCCAGCATTTT. The full variable domain, its missing parts supplied by reference TRBV7-9 and TRBJ1-5, is DTGVSQNPRHKITKRGQNVTFRCDPISEHNRLYWYRQTLGQGPEFLTYFQNEAQLEKSRLLSDRFSAERPKGSFSTLEIQRTEQGDSAMYLCASKDGQARNQPQHFGDGTRLSIL.

The CDR3 DNA reads TGTGCCAGCAGGAACGGCGGGGGTGGTGCCGGGGAGCTGTTTTTT. Protein product: CASRNGGGGAGELFF. V gene TRBV6-6 combines with J gene TRBJ2-2; 7 bases match TRBD2. Germline CDR1 and CDR2: MNHNY and SVGAGI (reference sequence). The CDR3 is 15 amino acids. The V segment lost 6 bases and the J segment 6 bases; nucleotides outside the gene matches: 10.

The chain uses TRBV21-1 and TRBJ1-1; the D call TRBD1 from the table was never checked on the DNA. TRBV21-1 is deemed a pseudogene. The CDR3 runs 14 residues. The CDR3: CASAPPGGTVEAFF. The CDR3 DNA reads TGTGCCAGCGCCCCTCCAGGGGGCACGGTTGAAGCTTTCTTT.

J is TRBJ2-7 and V is TRBV19; a weak D match, TRBD1 (5 bases). V was clipped by 4 bases and J by 3 bases, with 16 bases between them. There are 15 residues in the CDR3. Germline CDR1 and CDR2: LNHDA and SQIVND (reference sequence). CDR3 sequence (DNA): TGTGCCAGTAGTAACAAAGGCGGCCAGGGCTACGAGCAGTACTTC. Encoded protein: CASSNKGGQGYEQYF.

The chain joins TRBV9 to TRBJ2-2, with a possible D match to TRBD2 (5 bases). This CDR3 comprises 17 residues. V shed 0 bases and J shed 6 bases, with 18 bases lying between them. Germline V gene sequence: CDR1 SGDLS, CDR2 YYNGEE. CDR3 sequence (DNA): TGTGCCAGCAGCGTAGGTGGTAGCGCGTGGATTTCCGGGGAGCTGTTTTTT. Translation gives CASSVGGSAWISGELFF.

V is TRBV29-1 and J is TRBJ2-7; TRBD1 matches 10 bases. The CDR3 has 14 amino acids. Germline V gives CDR1 SQVTM, CDR2 ANQGSEA. V gave up 4 bases and J gave up 2 bases; unmatched junction bases: 5. The CDR3 region has the DNA TGCAGCGTTGCTTCCGGGACAGGGGCCTACGAGCAGTACTTC. Translation: CSVASGTGAYEQYF.

The chain's CDR3 is CASSSRGEWNIQYF. CDR3 coding DNA: TGTGCCAGCAGCTCCCGGGGGGAGTGGAACATTCAGTACTTC. The chain joins TRBV11-2 to TRBJ2-4; 7 nucleotides align to TRBD2. The CDR3 sequence is 14 residues long. Germline V gives CDR1 SGHAT, CDR2 FQNNGV. V shed 4 bases and J 7 bases; nucleotides not matched to a gene: 7. Variable domain in full (rest from reference TRBV11-2 and TRBJ2-4): EAGVAQSPRYKIIEKRQSVAFWCNPISGHATLYWYQQILGQGPKLLIQFQNNGVVDDSQLPKDRFSAERLKGVDSTLKIQPAKLEDSAVYLCASSSRGEWNIQYFGAGTRLSVL.

V and J are TRBV29-1 and TRBJ1-2; D unclear. The CDR3 loop spans 17 amino acids. The germline V and J ends were trimmed by 3 bases and 8 bases, with 28 bases remaining between them. Looked up from germline, CDR1 is SQVTM and CDR2 is ANQGSEA. CDR3: CSVEWSDKHGVGRGYTF. The CDR3, as DNA: TGCAGCGTTGAGTGGTCCGACAAGCACGGAGTCGGAAGGGGCTACACCTTC.

This chain connects TRBV7-3 to TRBJ2-7; 8 bases map to TRBD1. This CDR3 has 15 amino acids. Germline V lookup: CDR1 SGHTA, CDR2 FQGTGA. V gave up 5 bases and J gave up 6 bases; unmatched junction bases: 12. The CDR3 region is CASSPSGTGSIEQYF. The CDR3 region has the DNA TGTGCCAGCAGCCCATCCGGGACAGGTTCTATCGAGCAGTACTTC.

The chain carries TRBV19 and TRBJ2-2; D is unresolved. V lost 6 bases and J lost 8, with 13 bases in between. This CDR3 contains 13 residues. In germline, CDR1 is LNHDA, CDR2 SQIVND (reference sequence). Here the CDR3 reads CASSPPAAGELFF. The DNA for the CDR3 is TGTGCCAGTAGCCCCCCGGCAGCGGGGGAGCTGTTTTTT.

This clone was seen only once. The chain couples TRBV5-1 to TRBJ2-5; unclear D gene. Germline CDR1 SGHRS, CDR2 YFSETQ. CDR3 length: 14 amino acids. With 2 bases removed from V and 3 bases from J, the gap between germline ends came to 11 bases. CDR3 region: CASSFALIKETQYF. As DNA, the CDR3 is TGCGCCAGCAGCTTCGCACTGATAAAAGAGACCCAGTACTTC.

The V call is TRBV30, the J call TRBJ2-7; 9 positions match TRBD1. Germline V CDR1 and CDR2: GTSNPN, SVGIG (reference sequence). With 4 bases clipped from V and 7 bases from J, the junction kept 8 bases outside the gene matches. The CDR3 is made up of 13 amino acids. DNA of the CDR3: TGTGCCTGGACCTTAGGACAGGGGAGAGAGCAGTACTTC. Amino acid sequence: CAWTLGQGREQYF.

The V and J genes are TRBV6-6 and TRBJ1-2; D unresolved. From germline, CDR1 is MNHNY and CDR2 SVGAGI (reference sequence). This CDR3 is 15 amino acids long. The ends were cut back, 3 bases at V and 7 bases at J, with 18 bases in the middle. In nucleotides, the CDR3 is TGTGCCAGCAGTTATCTCAGTAGGGAACCCCCTGGCTACACCTTC. This codes for CASSYLSREPPGYTF.

V is TRBV29-1 and J is TRBJ2-5; a possible D gene is TRBD1 (5 bases). V was cut by 7 bases and J by 2 bases, with 11 bases left in between. This CDR3 comprises 12 residues. Germline-derived CDR1 and CDR2 are SQVTM and ANQGSEA. The CDR3, as DNA: TGCAGCGGGGGCCAGGCGCAAGAGACCCAGTACTTC. Translating gives CSGGQAQETQYF.

The gene calls are TRBV21-1 and TRBJ1-6. TRBV21-1 is reported as a pseudogene. The CDR3 runs 14 residues. The CDR3 DNA follows: TGTGCCAGCAGCTCCCCACGATATAATTCACCCCTCCACTTT. Encoded protein: CASSSPRYNSPLHF.

The V gene is TRBV6-1, the J gene TRBJ1-2; possible D gene TRBD1, 6 bases. The CDR3 loop spans 16 amino acids. CDR1 and CDR2 from the germline V gene are MNHNS and SASEGT. Trimming removed 0 bases at V and 4 bases at J, with 15 bases between. The CDR3 sequence: CASSEAGGPSLYGYTF. CDR3 DNA: TGTGCCAGCAGTGAAGCGGGGGGCCCCTCCCTCTATGGCTACACCTTC.

CDR3 DNA: TGTGCCAGCAGCTCCCCGGGGAACACCGGGGAGCTGTTTTTT. Translated, it gives CASSSPGNTGELFF. The V gene is TRBV7-9, the J gene TRBJ2-2; no firm D call. Germline CDR1 is SEHNR and CDR2 is FQNEAQ (reference sequence). The CDR3 is 14 amino acids. V shed 4 bases and J shed 1 base, with 7 bases lying between them.

The chain recombines TRBV4-2 with TRBJ1-4; the match to TRBD1 covers 8 bases. V gave up 0 bases and J gave up 8 bases; unmatched junction bases: 11. This CDR3 comprises 17 residues. CDR1 is LGHNA, CDR2 YNFKEQ, per germline. This CDR3 is CASSQEARQGAGEKLFF. As DNA, the CDR3 is TGTGCCAGCAGCCAAGAAGCCCGGCAGGGGGCAGGGGAAAAACTGTTTTTT.

The chain links TRBV9 to TRBJ2-7; 9 bases are shared with TRBD1. The CDR3 sequence is 15 residues long. V was pared by 3 bases and J by 3 bases, with 7 bases of the junction left unmatched. Germline CDR1 and CDR2: SGDLS and YYNGEE. This CDR3 is CASSAGTGIGYEQYF. CDR3 coding DNA: TGTGCCAGCAGCGCCGGGACAGGGATAGGCTACGAGCAGTACTTC. The full variable domain, its missing parts supplied by reference TRBV9 and TRBJ2-7, is DSGVTQTPKHLITATGQRVTLRCSPRSGDLSVYWYQQSLDQGLQFLIQYYNGEERAKGNILERFSAQQFPDLHSELNLSSLELGDSALYFCASSAGTGIGYEQYFGPGTRLTVT.

V is TRBV7-2 and J is TRBJ2-1, with TRBD1 matching 9 bases. After removal of 4 bases from V and 7 bases from J, the junction contained 11 bases not matched to a gene. The germline gives CDR1 SGHTA, CDR2 FQGNSA. There are 16 residues in the CDR3. DNA of the CDR3: TGTGCCAGCAGCTCACAAACAGGGGGCGCAAGGAATGAGCAGTTCTTC. This encodes CASSSQTGGARNEQFF.

In this sample, this clone turned up a few times. The chain couples TRBV29-1 to TRBJ2-2, with D perhaps given as TRBD1 or TRBD2 (5 bases each). The CDR3 sequence is 11 residues long. V was shortened by 4 bases and J by 6 bases, with 6 bases between the two germline ends. Germline CDR1 SQVTM, CDR2 ANQGSEA. This CDR3 reads CSVGDAGELFF. In DNA, the CDR3 is TGCAGCGTTGGGGACGCCGGGGAGCTGTTTTTT.

The chain employs TRBV20-1 and TRBJ2-1, with D unclear. Looked up from germline, CDR1 is DFQATT and CDR2 is SNEGSKA (reference sequence). V was pared by 3 bases and J by 8 bases, with 5 bases between. This CDR3 is 10 amino acids long. This chain's CDR3 is CSASQHEQFF. In nucleotides, the CDR3 is TGCAGTGCTAGCCAACATGAGCAGTTCTTC.

This clone was seen just once. The rearrangement uses TRBV28 and TRBJ2-1, with unresolved D. There are 13 residues in the CDR3. Trimming pared 1 base from V and 8 bases from J, leaving 9 bases between. Germline V gene sequence: CDR1 MDHEN, CDR2 SYDVKM. The CDR3 DNA reads as TGTGCCAGCAGTTTATTGGCCGGAGATGAGCAGTTCTTC. Protein product: CASSLLAGDEQFF.

V and J are TRBV10-3 and TRBJ2-3, with D tentatively TRBD1 or TRBD2 (5 bases each). V was clipped by 10 bases and J by 1 base, with 21 bases between them. The CDR3 extends over 16 amino acids. Germline CDR1 ENHRY, CDR2 SYGVKD. In DNA, the CDR3 is TGTGCCACCTCTATCCCCCGGGGCGCGGGCACAGATACGCAGTATTTT. Translation: CATSIPRGAGTDTQYF.